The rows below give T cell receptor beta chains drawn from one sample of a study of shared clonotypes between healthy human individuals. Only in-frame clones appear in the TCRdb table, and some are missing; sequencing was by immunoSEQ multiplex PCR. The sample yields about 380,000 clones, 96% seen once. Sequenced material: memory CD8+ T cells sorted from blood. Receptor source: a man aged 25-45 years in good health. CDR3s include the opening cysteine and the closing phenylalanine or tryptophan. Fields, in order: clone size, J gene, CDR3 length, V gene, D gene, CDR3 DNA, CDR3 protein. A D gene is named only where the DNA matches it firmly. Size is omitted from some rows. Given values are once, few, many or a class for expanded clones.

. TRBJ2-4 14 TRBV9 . TGTGCCAGCAGCTCCAGTTTAGCCAAAAACATTCAGTACTTC CASSSSLAKNIQYF
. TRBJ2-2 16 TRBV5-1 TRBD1 TGCGCCAGCAGCTTGGCCGGGACAGGGACCACCGGGGAGCTGTTTTTT CASSLAGTGTTGELFF
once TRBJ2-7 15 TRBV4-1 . TGCGCCAGCAGCCAAGATCTAGCTTCTTCGTACGAGCAGTACTTC CASSQDLASSYEQYF
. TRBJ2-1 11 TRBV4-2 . TGTGCCAGCAGCCAAGACAATGAGCAGTTCTTC CASSQDNEQFF
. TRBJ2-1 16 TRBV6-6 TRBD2 TGTGCCAGCAGTTACTACGCGGGAGGGGTAAACAATGAGCAGTTCTTC CASSYYAGGVNNEQFF
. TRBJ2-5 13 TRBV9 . TGTGCCAGCAGCGTAGGTAGTAGGGAGACCCAGTACTTC CASSVGSRETQYF
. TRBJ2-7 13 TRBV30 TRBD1 TGTGCCTGGAGTACATACAGGGGATGGGAGCAGTACTTC CAWSTYRGWEQYF
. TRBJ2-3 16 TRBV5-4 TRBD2 TGTGCCAGCAGCTTGTGGACTAGCGGGAGCACAGATACGCAGTATTTT CASSLWTSGSTDTQYF
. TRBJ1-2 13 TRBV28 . TGTGCCAGCAGTGGGGACCTTCCGGGAGGCTACACCTTC CASSGDLPGGYTF
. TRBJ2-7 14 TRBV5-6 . TGTGCCAGCAGCTTGTATCGGCTAGCCTACGAGCAGTACTTC CASSLYRLAYEQYF
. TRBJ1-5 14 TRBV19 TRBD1 TGTGCCAGTAGAACGGGACAGGAGTATCAGCCCCAGCATTTT CASRTGQEYQPQHF
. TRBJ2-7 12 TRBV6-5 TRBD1 TGTGCCAGCAGTTGGACAGGCTACGAGCAGTACTTC CASSWTGYEQYF
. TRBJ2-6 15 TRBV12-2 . TGTGCAAGTCCCCCCGAGGACTCTGGGGCCAACGTCCTGACTTTC CASPPEDSGANVLTF
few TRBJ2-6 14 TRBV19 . TGTGCCAGTAGTATAGGGGCTGGGGCCAACGTCCTGACTTTC CASSIGAGANVLTF
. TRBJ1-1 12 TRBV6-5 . TGTGCCAGCAGTTACTCGAAAACTGAAGCTTTCTTT CASSYSKTEAFF
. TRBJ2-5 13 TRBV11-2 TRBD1 TGTGCCAGCAGCTGGACAGGGCGAGAGACCCAGTACTTC CASSWTGRETQYF
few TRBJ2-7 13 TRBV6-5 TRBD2 TGTGCCAGCAGTTACGGGACTACCTACGAGCAGTACTTC CASSYGTTYEQYF
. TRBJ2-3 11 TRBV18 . TGTGCCAGCTCAGACAGGGATACGCAGTATTTT CASSDRDTQYF
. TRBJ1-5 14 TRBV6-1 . TGTGCCACCGAGGGGCCGGGGAGGGTGCAGCCCCAGCATTTT CATEGPGRVQPQHF
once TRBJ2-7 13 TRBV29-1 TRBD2 TGCAGCGTTGGGACTAGCGGGAGCTACGAGCAGTACTTC CSVGTSGSYEQYF
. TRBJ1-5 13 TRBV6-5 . TGTGCCAGCAGTTACTCAGCCAATCAGCCCCAGCATTTT CASSYSANQPQHF
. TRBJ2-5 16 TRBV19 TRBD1 TGTGCCAGTAGTACAGGACAGGCAACACCTCAAGAGACCCAGTACTTC CASSTGQATPQETQYF
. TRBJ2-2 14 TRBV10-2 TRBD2 TGCGCCAGCACCTTGACTAGCCCTGGGGGGGAGCTGTTTTTT CASTLTSPGGELFF
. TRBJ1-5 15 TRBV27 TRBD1 TGTGCCAGCAGTCATGGACAGGGGAGCAATCAGCCCCAGCATTTT CASSHGQGSNQPQHF
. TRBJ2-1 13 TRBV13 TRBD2 TGTGCCAGCAACCCCAGCGGGAGGGATGAGCAGTTCTTC CASNPSGRDEQFF
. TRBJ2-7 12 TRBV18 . TGTGCCAGCTCATCCGGACACTACGAGCAGTACTTC CASSSGHYEQYF
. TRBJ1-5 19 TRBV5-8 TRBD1 TGTGCCAGCCCCGGGGCCGGGACAGGGACTTCCTATAGCAATCAGCCCCAGCATTTT CASPGAGTGTSYSNQPQHF
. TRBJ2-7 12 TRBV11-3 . TGTGCCAGCAGCCCTCGGGACTACGAGCAGTACTTC CASSPRDYEQYF
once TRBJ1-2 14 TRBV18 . TGTGCCAGCTCACCGAACAGGGACCTGAATGGCTACACCTTC CASSPNRDLNGYTF
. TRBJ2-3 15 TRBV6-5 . TGTGCCAGCAGTTACCCCCCGGGGGGCACAGATACGCAGTATTTT CASSYPPGGTDTQYF
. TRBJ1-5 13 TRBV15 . TGTGCCACCAGCAGAGAGGGCAATCAGCCCCAGCATTTT CATSREGNQPQHF
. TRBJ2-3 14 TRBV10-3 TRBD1 TGTGCCATCACAACGGACAGGGGTACAGATACGCAGTATTTT CAITTDRGTDTQYF
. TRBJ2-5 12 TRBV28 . TGTGCCAGCCAGAGCGGACAAGAGACCCAGTACTTC CASQSGQETQYF
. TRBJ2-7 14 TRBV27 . TGTGCCAGCAGTTTAATTGGACCTAAGACCGAGCAGTACTTC CASSLIGPKTEQYF
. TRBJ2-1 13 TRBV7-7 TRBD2 TGTGCTAGCAGCGGGAGTGTCGTGGGTGAGCAGTTCTTC CASSGSVVGEQFF
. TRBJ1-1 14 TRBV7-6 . TGTGCCAGCAGCTTAGGCCAGATGAACACTGAAGCTTTCTTT CASSLGQMNTEAFF
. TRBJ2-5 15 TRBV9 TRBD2 TGTGCCAGCAGCGGGACTAGCGGGAGGGCCGAGACCCAGTACTTC CASSGTSGRAETQYF
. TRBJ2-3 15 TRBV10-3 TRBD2 TGTGCCATCAGTGATGGGACTAGTGGGGCGGATACGCAGTATTTT CAISDGTSGADTQYF
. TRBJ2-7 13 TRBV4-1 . TGCGCCAGCAGCCAAGATGTGAACTACGAGCAGTACTTC CASSQDVNYEQYF
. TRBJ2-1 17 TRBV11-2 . TGTGCCAGCAGCTTAGATGTAAAGGGAGGCCGGTACAATGAGCAGTTCTTC CASSLDVKGGRYNEQFF
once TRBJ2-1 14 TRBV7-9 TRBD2 TGTGCCAGCAGCTCCACTAGCGGACACAATGAGCAGTTCTTC CASSSTSGHNEQFF
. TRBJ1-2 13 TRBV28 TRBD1 TGTGCCAGCAGCCGGACAGGAAACTATGGCTACACCTTC CASSRTGNYGYTF
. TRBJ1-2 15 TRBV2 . TGTGCCAGCGTTAGATGGGGGGTTACGAACTATGGCTACACCTTC CASVRWGVTNYGYTF
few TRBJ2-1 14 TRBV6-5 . TGTGCCAGCAGTTACGGGAGCTCCTACAATGAGCAGTTCTTC CASSYGSSYNEQFF
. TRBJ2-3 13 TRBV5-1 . TGCGCCAGCACGCTCCTGACCACAGATACGCAGTATTTT CASTLLTTDTQYF
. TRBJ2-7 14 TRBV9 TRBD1 TGTGCCAGCAGCGTAGAACAGGGGTCCTACGAGCAGTACTTC CASSVEQGSYEQYF
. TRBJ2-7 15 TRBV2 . TGTGCCAGCAGTGACGGGAGAGGGAAGCTTTACGAGCAGTACTTC CASSDGRGKLYEQYF
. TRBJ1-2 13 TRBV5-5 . TGTGCCAGCAGCTTTCCGGGACACTATGGCTACACCTTC CASSFPGHYGYTF
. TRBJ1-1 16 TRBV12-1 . TGTGCCAGCAGCGTTGTAAACCGGGACAGGGATTTTGAAGCTTTCTTT CASSVVNRDRDFEAFF
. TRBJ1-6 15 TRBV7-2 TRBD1 TGTGCCAGCAGCTTAGTGGGGACAGCCAATTCACCCCTCCACTTT CASSLVGTANSPLHF
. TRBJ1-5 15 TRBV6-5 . TGTGCCAGCAGGGCATCAGGATCGCCCCCGCAGCCCCAGCATTTT CASRASGSPPQPQHF
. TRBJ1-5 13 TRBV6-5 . TGTGCCAGCAGTTACTCGAGTCATCAGCCCCAGCATTTT CASSYSSHQPQHF
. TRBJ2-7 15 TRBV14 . TGTGCCAGCAGCCTAAGGCCGGAGCCCTTCTACGAGCAGTACTTC CASSLRPEPFYEQYF